This T cell receptor (beta chain) originates from a study of identical twins. Study findings and constraints: Those out-of-frame alpha sequences shared by twins showed an excess of low generation probability.

A single record per CDR3 protein comes from TCRdb applying MiXCR to the 5' RACE reads. The table has roughly 350,000 distinct CDR3 sequences, roughly 10% seen once. CDR1 and CDR2 (germline): LGHNT, FRNRAP. This CDR3 is built from 15 residues. V lost 2 bases to trimming and J lost 7 bases; unmatched junction nucleotides: 9. Regarding this clonotype: Its antigen is not identified.

The TCR originated in a woman between 50 and 59 years old in good health. Sequenced material: naive T cells sorted from blood. This sequence joins TRBV12-5 and TRBJ2-7; 9 nucleotides match TRBD2. In nucleotides, the CDR3 is TGTGCTAGTGGTTTGCCAGGAGCGGGAGGTTTAGAGCAGTACTTC. It specifies CASGLPGAGGLEQYF.